This T cell receptor beta chain was profiled in a study of T-cell reconstitution after alpha-beta-depleted transplantation in children. As for this clonotype: As yet, its antigen is unknown. An end of the junction does not agree with germline; a read error may underlie this.

Construction of the TCRbeta library involved unique molecular identifiers. TCRdb re-called the PCR reads with MiXCR, one entry per CDR3 protein. The repertoire includes 700,000 or so distinct CDR3 sequences, roughly 14% of them detected once, and 0.79% sits in the top ten. In germline, CDR1 is SEHNR, CDR2 FQNEAQ (reference sequence). The length of the CDR3 is 16 residues. Findings and limits, study-wide: The main origin of T-cell counts and diversity one year after transplant was newly produced T cells.

The gene calls are TRBV7-9 and TRBJ1-2; D is unclear. Sequenced material: PBMCs, taken before TCRalphabeta/CD19-depleted stem cell transplant. The source of this sequence is a girl aged 2-10 years with congenital amegakaryocytic thrombocytopenia, due to receive a stem cell transplant. The CDR3: CAISPLGSLRGYGYTF. Here the CDR3 DNA reads TGTGCCATCAGCCCACTTGGCTCGTTACGTGGCTATGGCTACACCTTC.